A single sample gave rise to the 21 T cell receptor beta chains below, sequenced in a study of blood T cell repertoires in COVID-19. Clones were sequenced by immunoSEQ multiplex PCR, and TCRdb holds only the in-frame ones, with some missing. This repertoire shows hundreds of thousands of clones, roughly 90% found once; its top ten account for about 7%. Sequenced sample: peripheral blood. These receptors were obtained from a woman in her 70s with COVID-19, enrolled during active disease.

This clone was recorded only once. The V gene is TRBV10-2, the J gene TRBJ1-1; TRBD1 matches at 7 bases. Per the germline V gene, CDR1 is WSHSY and CDR2 is SAAADI. This CDR3 is built from 14 residues. The trim removed 6 bases at V and 3 bases at J, leaving 7 bases unmatched. As DNA, the CDR3 is TGCGCCAGCAGCCAGACAGGGACGGACACTGAAGCTTTCTTT. Amino acid sequence: CASSQTGTDTEAFF.

In DNA, the CDR3 is TGTGCCAGCAGAAACGCCAGGGGTGCTAACTATGGCTACACCTTC. Translating it yields CASRNARGANYGYTF. The chain carries TRBV6-5 and TRBJ1-2, with TRBD1 as a possible D gene (6 bases). The CDR3 runs to 15 residues. V lost 6 bases and J lost 0, with 14 bases in between. Germline CDR1 and CDR2: MNHEY and SVGAGI.

This chain uses TRBV19 with TRBJ1-5, with D unresolved. V lost 3 bases, J lost 7 bases, and 16 bases lay in between. The CDR3 is 15 amino acids. Germline V CDR1 and CDR2: LNHDA, SQIVND (reference sequence). The CDR3 protein is CASSMSPISGQPQHF. The CDR3 bases are TGTGCCAGTAGTATGTCGCCGATATCAGGCCAGCCCCAGCATTTT. Based on the CDR3 plus reference TRBV19 and TRBJ1-5, the full variable domain is DGGITQSPKYLFRKEGQNVTLSCEQNLNHDAMYWYRQDPGQGLRLIYYSQIVNDFQKGDIAEGYSVSREKKESFPLTVTSAQKNPTAFYLCASSMSPISGQPQHFGDGTRLSIL.

The genes are TRBV6-5 and TRBJ1-1; D is unclear. The germline V gene encodes CDR1 MNHEY and CDR2 SVGAGI. Trimming cost V 7 bases and J 5 bases, with 17 bases left between them. The CDR3 is 14 residues long. This CDR3 reads CASKSTDPYTEAFF. The CDR3 DNA sequence: TGTGCCAGCAAGTCTACAGACCCCTATACTGAAGCTTTCTTT.

This chain joins TRBV20-1 and TRBJ1-2; D might be TRBD1 (6 bases). The V gene's germline CDR1 is DFQATT and CDR2 SNEGSKA (reference sequence). Deletions cut 3 bases from V and 8 bases from J, with 22 bases between. CDR3 length: 15 residues. CDR3 nucleotides: TGCAGTGCTAGTCCATCGTCAGGGGAAATCAGGGGCTACACCTTC. Its protein product is CSASPSSGEIRGYTF.

The chain employs TRBV29-1 and TRBJ1-2; 7 bases line up with TRBD1. The CDR3 is made up of 13 amino acids. Germline V gives CDR1 SQVTM, CDR2 ANQGSEA. V shed 5 bases, J shed 4 bases, and the junction held 7 bases outside the gene matches. CDR3 bases: TGCAGCGTTCTAGAGGCAGGGGGCTATGGCTACACCTTC. Translating it yields CSVLEAGGYGYTF.

This chain connects TRBV19 to TRBJ1-3; D call uncertain. The CDR3 is 15 residues long. Trimming shortened V by 0 bases and J by 0 bases, and 6 bases separated the two germline ends. Germline V CDR1 and CDR2: LNHDA, SQIVND (reference sequence). CDR3 nucleotides: TGTGCCAGTAGTATAGACCGGAGCTCTGGAAACACCATATATTTT. Its protein product is CASSIDRSSGNTIYF. Complete variable domain (other parts from reference TRBV19 and TRBJ1-3): DGGITQSPKYLFRKEGQNVTLSCEQNLNHDAMYWYRQDPGQGLRLIYYSQIVNDFQKGDIAEGYSVSREKKESFPLTVTSAQKNPTAFYLCASSIDRSSGNTIYFGEGSWLTVV.

This chain links TRBV3-1 (or the pseudogene TRBV3-2) with TRBJ2-2, with D perhaps matching TRBD2 (6 bases). V was pared by 4 bases and J by 1 base, with 10 bases between. The CDR3 has 15 residues. Germline assignment: CDR1 LGHDT and CDR2 YNNKEL (reference sequence). The CDR3 sequence: CASSPGLLNTGELFF. DNA for the CDR3: TGTGCCAGCAGCCCGGGACTCCTGAACACCGGGGAGCTGTTTTTT.

This clone was detected a few times. J is TRBJ1-5 and V is TRBV28, with D unclear. From germline, CDR1 is MDHEN and CDR2 SYDVKM. V was clipped by 5 bases and J by 1 base, with 12 bases between them. The CDR3 spans 15 residues. Written as DNA, the CDR3 is TGTGCCAGCAGTCCCGCCTCGGGAAGCAATCAGCCCCAGCATTTT. Translating it yields CASSPASGSNQPQHF. Supplemented by reference TRBV28 and TRBJ1-5, the full variable domain reads DVKVTQSSRYLVKRTGEKVFLECVQDMDHENMFWYRQDPGLGLRLIYFSYDVKMKEKGDIPEGYSVSREKKERFSLILESASTNQTSMYLCASSPASGSNQPQHFGDGTRLSIL.

This sequence joins TRBV5-1 and TRBJ2-7, with 8 positions matching TRBD2. The junction had 9 bases not matched to a gene; V was cut back by 4 bases and J by 6 bases. The length of the CDR3 is 14 residues. Germline V gene data show CDR1 as SGHRS and CDR2 as YFSETQ. The CDR3, as DNA: TGCGCCAGCAGCGTTGAAGCGGGGGACCGCGAGCAGTACTTC. It codes for CASSVEAGDREQYF.

The rearrangement links TRBV19 to TRBJ1-4; TRBD1 matches at 7 bases. CDR1 is LNHDA and CDR2 is SQIVND in the germline V gene (reference sequence). The trim removed 5 bases at V and 0 bases at J, leaving 6 bases unmatched. The CDR3 is 16 residues long. CDR3 DNA: TGTGCCAGTAGTTCGGGACAGTTCGCAACTAATGAAAAACTGTTTTTT. Translated: CASSSGQFATNEKLFF.

The chain links TRBV6-5 to TRBJ1-1; TRBD1 matches at 7 bases. The ends lost 3 bases at V and 7 bases at J; junction bases unmatched: 5. The CDR3 is 13 amino acids. CDR1 MNHEY and CDR2 SVGAGI come from the germline V gene. CDR3 nucleotide sequence: TGTGCCAGCAGTTATACAGGGGCGGTTGAAGCTTTCTTT. It codes for CASSYTGAVEAFF.

Details on this clone: The same CDR3 also results from other DNA sequences found in this sample. This chain uses TRBV7-2 with TRBJ2-1; tentatively, D is TRBD2 (5 bases). CDR1 is SGHTA and CDR2 is FQGNSA in the germline V gene. V shed 3 bases and J shed 7 bases, with 10 bases lying between them. CDR3 length: 13 residues. CDR3 region: CASSFGRGNEQFF. The CDR3 DNA is TGTGCCAGCAGCTTCGGTCGGGGAAATGAGCAGTTCTTC.

This chain uses TRBV18 with TRBJ1-2, with a possible D match to TRBD1 (6 bases). The CDR3 spans 15 residues. In germline, CDR1 is KGHSH, CDR2 LQKENI. V was pared by 3 bases and J by 0 bases, with 11 bases between. CDR3 DNA sequence: TGTGCCAGCTCACCTGAGACAGGCCCTAACTATGGCTACACCTTC. It translates to CASSPETGPNYGYTF.

This sequence joins TRBV24-1 and TRBJ1-1; possibly TRBD1 for D (6 bases). The CDR3 covers 13 residues. Germline V gene sequence: CDR1 KGHDR, CDR2 SFDVKD. V shed 4 bases and J shed 10 bases, with 15 bases lying between them. CDR3 residues: CATSDRTGFGAFF. The CDR3 bases are TGTGCCACCAGTGACCGAACAGGGTTTGGAGCTTTCTTT.

The V call is TRBV7-2, the J call TRBJ1-5, with unresolved D. The CDR3 runs 13 residues. The germline V gene encodes CDR1 SGHTA and CDR2 FQGNSA. The ends were cut back, 6 bases at V and 1 base at J, with 7 bases in the middle. The CDR3 reads CASSPISNQPQHF. CDR3 in DNA: TGTGCCAGCAGTCCAATCAGCAATCAGCCCCAGCATTTT.

The chain employs TRBV11-3 and TRBJ2-5, with 8 bases fitting TRBD2. J was trimmed by 5 bases and V by 5 bases; bases with no gene match: 10. CDR3 length: 15 amino acids. Per the germline V gene, CDR1 is SGHNT and CDR2 is YENEEA. The CDR3 here is CASSPGLVGLETQYF. DNA of the CDR3: TGTGCCAGCAGCCCGGGACTAGTGGGTTTGGAGACCCAGTACTTC.

In this sample, this clone turned up once. The chain combines TRBV6-2 or TRBV6-3 with TRBJ2-1; 8 bases line up with TRBD2. The CDR3 is 17 amino acids. Germline values: CDR1 MNHEY, CDR2 SVGEGT. V lost 5 bases to trimming and J lost 0 bases; unmatched junction nucleotides: 9. In DNA form, the CDR3 reads TGTGCCAGCAGTCATCTAGCGGGTTTGAGCTCCTACAATGAGCAGTTCTTC. Translating it yields CASSHLAGLSSYNEQFF.

The rearrangement links TRBV6-6 to TRBJ1-1; the match to TRBD1 covers 10 bases. This CDR3 is built from 12 residues. Germline CDR1 MNHNY, CDR2 SVGAGI (reference sequence). V was pared by 2 bases and J by 14 bases, with 5 bases of the junction left unmatched. The CDR3, as DNA: TGTGCCAGCAGTTACGGGACAGGGGACGTCTTCTTT. Translated, it gives CASSYGTGDVFF.

The V and J genes are TRBV9 and TRBJ1-1; a weak D match, TRBD1 (6 bases). V was pared by 4 bases and J by 1 base, with 11 bases between. The CDR3 loop spans 14 amino acids. Germline CDR1 reads SGDLS; CDR2 reads YYNGEE. In DNA, the CDR3 is TGTGCCAGCAGCCTTTTACAGGGGAACACTGAAGCTTTCTTT. Amino acid sequence: CASSLLQGNTEAFF.

This clone was seen a handful of times. The chain employs TRBV5-1 and TRBJ2-3; 8 nucleotides align to TRBD1. This CDR3 has 15 residues. J gave up 7 bases and V 2 bases, and 9 bases lay outside the gene matches. Germline CDR1 is SGHRS and CDR2 is YFSETQ. The CDR3 DNA follows: TGCGCCAGCAGCTTCCCGGACAGGGACAGGAATACGCAGTATTTT. It is translated as CASSFPDRDRNTQYF.